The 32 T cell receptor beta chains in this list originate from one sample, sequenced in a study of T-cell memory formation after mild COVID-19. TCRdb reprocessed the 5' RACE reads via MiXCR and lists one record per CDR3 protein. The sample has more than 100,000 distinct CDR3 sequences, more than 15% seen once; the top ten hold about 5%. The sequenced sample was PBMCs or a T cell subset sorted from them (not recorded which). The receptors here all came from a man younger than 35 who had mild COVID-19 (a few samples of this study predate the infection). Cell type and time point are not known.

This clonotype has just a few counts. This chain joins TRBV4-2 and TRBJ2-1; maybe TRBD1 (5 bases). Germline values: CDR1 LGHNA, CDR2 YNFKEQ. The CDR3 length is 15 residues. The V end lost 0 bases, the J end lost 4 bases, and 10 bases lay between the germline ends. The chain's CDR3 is CASSQERTNYNEQFF. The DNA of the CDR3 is TGTGCCAGCAGCCAAGAGAGGACAAATTACAATGAGCAGTTCTTC.

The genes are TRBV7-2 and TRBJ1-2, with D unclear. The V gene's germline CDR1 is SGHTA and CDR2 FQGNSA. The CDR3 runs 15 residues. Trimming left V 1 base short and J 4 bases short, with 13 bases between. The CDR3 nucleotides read TGTGCCAGCAGCTTAGATGCGGGATTCGGCTATGGCTACACCTTC. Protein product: CASSLDAGFGYGYTF.

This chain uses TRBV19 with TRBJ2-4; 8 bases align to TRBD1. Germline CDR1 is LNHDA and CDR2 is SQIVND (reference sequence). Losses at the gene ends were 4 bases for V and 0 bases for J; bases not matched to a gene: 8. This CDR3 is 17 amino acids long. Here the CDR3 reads CASSRRTGTLAKNIQYF. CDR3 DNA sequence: TGTGCCAGTAGTAGAAGGACAGGGACCCTAGCCAAAAACATTCAGTACTTC. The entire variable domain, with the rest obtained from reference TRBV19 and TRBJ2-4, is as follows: DGGITQSPKYLFRKEGQNVTLSCEQNLNHDAMYWYRQDPGQGLRLIYYSQIVNDFQKGDIAEGYSVSREKKESFPLTVTSAQKNPTAFYLCASSRRTGTLAKNIQYFGAGTRLSVL.

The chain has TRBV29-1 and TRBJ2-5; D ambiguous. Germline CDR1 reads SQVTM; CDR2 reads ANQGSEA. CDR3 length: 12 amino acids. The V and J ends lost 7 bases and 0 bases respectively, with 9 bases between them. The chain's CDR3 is CSGGHNQETQYF. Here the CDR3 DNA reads TGCAGCGGTGGTCATAACCAAGAGACCCAGTACTTC.

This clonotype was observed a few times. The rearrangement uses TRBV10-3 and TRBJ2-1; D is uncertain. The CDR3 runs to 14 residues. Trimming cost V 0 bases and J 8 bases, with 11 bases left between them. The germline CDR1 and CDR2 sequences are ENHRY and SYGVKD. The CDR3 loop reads CAISESTNDHEQFF. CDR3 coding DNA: TGTGCCATCAGTGAGTCGACGAACGACCATGAGCAGTTCTTC.

CDR3 nucleotide sequence: TGTGCCAGCAGCTCAACAGGGGGAAGTTCACCCCTCCACTTT. This encodes CASSSTGGSSPLHF. The rearrangement uses TRBV7-3 and TRBJ1-6; 8 bases agree with TRBD1. The CDR3 sequence is 14 residues long. V gave up 4 bases and J gave up 9 bases; unmatched junction bases: 5. The V gene's germline CDR1 is SGHTA and CDR2 FQGTGA.

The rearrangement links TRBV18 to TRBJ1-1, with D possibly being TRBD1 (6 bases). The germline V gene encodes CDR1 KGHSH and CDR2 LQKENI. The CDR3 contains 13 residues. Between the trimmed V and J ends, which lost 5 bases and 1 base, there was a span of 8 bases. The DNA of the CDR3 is TGTGCCAGCTCAAGGGACAAGAACACTGAAGCTTTCTTT. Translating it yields CASSRDKNTEAFF. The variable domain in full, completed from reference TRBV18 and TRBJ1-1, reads NAGVMQNPRHLVRRRGQEARLRCSPMKGHSHVYWYRQLPEEGLKFMVYLQKENIIDESGMPKERFSAEFPKEGPSILRIQQVVRGDSAAYFCASSRDKNTEAFFGQGTRLTVV.

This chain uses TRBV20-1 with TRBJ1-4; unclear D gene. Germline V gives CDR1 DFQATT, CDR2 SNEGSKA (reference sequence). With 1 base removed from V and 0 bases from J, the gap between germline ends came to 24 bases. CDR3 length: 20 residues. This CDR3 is CSARASISTTKGATNEKLFF. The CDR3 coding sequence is TGCAGTGCTAGAGCCTCCATTTCGACCACAAAGGGAGCAACTAATGAAAAACTGTTTTTT.

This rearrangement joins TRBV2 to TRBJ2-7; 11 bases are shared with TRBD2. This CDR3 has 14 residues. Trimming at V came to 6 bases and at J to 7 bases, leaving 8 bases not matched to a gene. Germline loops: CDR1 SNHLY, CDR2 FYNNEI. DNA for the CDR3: TGTGCCAGCAGGCTGCCCGGGACTAGCGGTGAGCAGTACTTC. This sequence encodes CASRLPGTSGEQYF.

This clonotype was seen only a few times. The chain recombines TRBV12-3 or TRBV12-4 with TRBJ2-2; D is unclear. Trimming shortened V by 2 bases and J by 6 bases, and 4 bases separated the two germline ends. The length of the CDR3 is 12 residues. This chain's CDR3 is CASSLYSGELFF. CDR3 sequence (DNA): TGTGCCAGCAGTTTATATTCCGGGGAGCTGTTTTTT.

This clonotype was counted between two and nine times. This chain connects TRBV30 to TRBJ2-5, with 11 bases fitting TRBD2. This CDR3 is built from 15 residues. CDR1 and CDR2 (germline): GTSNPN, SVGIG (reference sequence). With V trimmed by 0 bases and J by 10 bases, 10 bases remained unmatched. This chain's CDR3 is CAWSVRTSGPRDQYF. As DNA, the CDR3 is TGTGCCTGGAGTGTCAGGACTAGCGGGCCAAGAGACCAGTACTTC. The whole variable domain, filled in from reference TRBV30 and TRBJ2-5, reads SQTIHQWPATLVQPVGSPLSLECTVEGTSNPNLYWYRQAAGRGLQLLFYSVGIGQISSEVPQNLSASRPQDRQFILSSKKLLLSDSGFYLCAWSVRTSGPRDQYFGPGTRLLVL.

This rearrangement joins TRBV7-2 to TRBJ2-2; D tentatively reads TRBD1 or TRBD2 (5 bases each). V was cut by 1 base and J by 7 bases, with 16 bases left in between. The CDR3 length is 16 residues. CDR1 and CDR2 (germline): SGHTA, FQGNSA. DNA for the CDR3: TGTGCCAGCAGCTTAGGGGGCGCCGCGGGTGTCGGGGAGCTGTTTTTT. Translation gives CASSLGGAAGVGELFF. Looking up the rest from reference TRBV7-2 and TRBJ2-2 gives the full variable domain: GAGVSQSPSNKVTEKGKDVELRCDPISGHTALYWYRQSLGQGLEFLIYFQGNSAPDKSGLPSDRFSAERTGGSVSTLTIQRTQQEDSAVYLCASSLGGAAGVGELFFGEGSRLTVL.

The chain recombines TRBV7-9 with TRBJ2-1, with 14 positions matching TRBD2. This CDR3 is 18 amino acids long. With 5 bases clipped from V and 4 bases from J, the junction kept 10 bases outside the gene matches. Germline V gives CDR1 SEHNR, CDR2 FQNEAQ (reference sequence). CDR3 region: CASSTASTSGGDYNEQFF. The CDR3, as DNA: TGTGCCAGCAGCACTGCCTCGACTAGCGGGGGGGATTACAATGAGCAGTTCTTC.

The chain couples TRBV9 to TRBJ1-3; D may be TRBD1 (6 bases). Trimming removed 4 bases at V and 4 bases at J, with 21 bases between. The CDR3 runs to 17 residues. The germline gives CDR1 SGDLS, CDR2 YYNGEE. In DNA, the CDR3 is TGTGCCAGCAGCCAACGAGGGGGGGCGTCGGTAGGAAACACCATATATTTT. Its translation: CASSQRGGASVGNTIYF.

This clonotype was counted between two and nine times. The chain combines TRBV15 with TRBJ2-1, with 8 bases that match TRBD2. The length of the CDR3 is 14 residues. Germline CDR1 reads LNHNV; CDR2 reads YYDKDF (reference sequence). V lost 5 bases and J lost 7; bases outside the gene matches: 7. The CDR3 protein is CATSARGLGNEQFF. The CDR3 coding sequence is TGTGCCACCAGCGCCCGGGGACTAGGGAATGAGCAGTTCTTC.

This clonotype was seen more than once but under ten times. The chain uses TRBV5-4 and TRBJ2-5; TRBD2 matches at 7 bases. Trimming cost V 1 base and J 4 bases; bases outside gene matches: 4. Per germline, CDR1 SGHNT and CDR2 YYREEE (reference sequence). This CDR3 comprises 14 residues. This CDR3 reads CASSLRTRGETQYF. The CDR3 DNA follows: TGTGCCAGCAGCTTGAGGACTAGAGGAGAGACCCAGTACTTC.

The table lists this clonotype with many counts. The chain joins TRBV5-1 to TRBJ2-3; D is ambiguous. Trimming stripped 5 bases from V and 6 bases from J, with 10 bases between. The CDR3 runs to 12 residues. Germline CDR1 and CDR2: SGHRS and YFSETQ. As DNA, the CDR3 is TGCGCCAGCAGGGCTGATGCGGATACGCAGTATTTT. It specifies CASRADADTQYF.

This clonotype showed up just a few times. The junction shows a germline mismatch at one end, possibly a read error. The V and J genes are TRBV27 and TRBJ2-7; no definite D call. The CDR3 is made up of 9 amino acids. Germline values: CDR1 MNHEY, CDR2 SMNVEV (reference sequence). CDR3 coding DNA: TGTGCCAGCAGTCTCGGACGGCACTTC. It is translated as CASSLGRHF.

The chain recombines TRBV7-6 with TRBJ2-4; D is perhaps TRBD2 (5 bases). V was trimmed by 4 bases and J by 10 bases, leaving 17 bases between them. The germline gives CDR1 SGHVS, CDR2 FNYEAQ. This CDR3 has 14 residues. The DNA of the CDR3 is TGTGCCAGCAGCTCTACCAGTCTTCCGGGGATTCAGTACTTC. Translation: CASSSTSLPGIQYF. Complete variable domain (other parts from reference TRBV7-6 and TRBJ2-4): GAGVSQSPRYKVTKRGQDVALRCDPISGHVSLYWYRQALGQGPEFLTYFNYEAQQDKSGLPNDRFSAERPEGSISTLTIQRTEQRDSAMYRCASSSTSLPGIQYFGAGTRLSVL.

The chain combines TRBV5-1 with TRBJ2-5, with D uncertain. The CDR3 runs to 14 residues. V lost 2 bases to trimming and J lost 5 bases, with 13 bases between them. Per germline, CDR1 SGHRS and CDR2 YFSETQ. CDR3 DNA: TGCGCCAGCAGCTTCTCCGATATTTCGGAGACCCAGTACTTC. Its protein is CASSFSDISETQYF.

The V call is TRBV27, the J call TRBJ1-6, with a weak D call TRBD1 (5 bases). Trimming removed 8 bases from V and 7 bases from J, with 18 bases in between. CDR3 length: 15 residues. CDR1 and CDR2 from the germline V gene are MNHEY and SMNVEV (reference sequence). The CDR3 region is CASLPSWGGNSPLHF. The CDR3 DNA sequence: TGTGCCAGCCTTCCGTCATGGGGCGGGAATTCACCCCTCCACTTT.

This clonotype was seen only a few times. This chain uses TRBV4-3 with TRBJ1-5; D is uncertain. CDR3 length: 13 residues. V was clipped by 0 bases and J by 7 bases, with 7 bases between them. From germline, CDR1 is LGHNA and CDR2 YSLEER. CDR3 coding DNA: TGCGCCAGCAGCCAAGATAGGAGACAGCCCCAGCATTTT. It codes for CASSQDRRQPQHF.

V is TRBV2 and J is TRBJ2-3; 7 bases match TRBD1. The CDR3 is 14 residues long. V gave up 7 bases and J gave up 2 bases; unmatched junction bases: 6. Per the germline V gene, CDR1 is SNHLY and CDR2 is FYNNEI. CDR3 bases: TGTGCCAGCAATCGGGACAGCAACACAGATACGCAGTATTTT. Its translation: CASNRDSNTDTQYF.

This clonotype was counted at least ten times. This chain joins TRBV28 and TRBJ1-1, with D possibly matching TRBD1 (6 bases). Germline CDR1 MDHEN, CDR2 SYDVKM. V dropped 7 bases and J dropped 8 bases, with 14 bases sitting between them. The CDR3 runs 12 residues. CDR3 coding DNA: TGTGCCAGCATCTCACCGGGGGGCGAAGCTTTCTTT. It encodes CASISPGGEAFF.

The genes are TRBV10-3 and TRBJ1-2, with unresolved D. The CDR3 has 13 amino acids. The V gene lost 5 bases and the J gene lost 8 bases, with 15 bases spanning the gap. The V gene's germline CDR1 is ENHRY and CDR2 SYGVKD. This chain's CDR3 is CAISSGLLGGYTF. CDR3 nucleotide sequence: TGTGCCATCAGTTCCGGACTCCTAGGCGGCTACACCTTC.

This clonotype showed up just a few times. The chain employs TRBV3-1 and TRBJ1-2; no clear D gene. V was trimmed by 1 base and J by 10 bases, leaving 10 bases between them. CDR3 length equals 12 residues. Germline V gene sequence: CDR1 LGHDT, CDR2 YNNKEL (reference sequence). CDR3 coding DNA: TGTGCCAGCAGCCAAGGACATATCGACTACACCTTC. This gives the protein CASSQGHIDYTF. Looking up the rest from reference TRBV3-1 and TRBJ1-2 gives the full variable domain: DTAVSQTPKYLVTQMGNDKSIKCEQNLGHDTMYWYKQDSKKFLKIMFSYNNKELIINETVPNRFSPKSPDKAHLNLHINSLELGDSAVYFCASSQGHIDYTFGSGTRLTVV.

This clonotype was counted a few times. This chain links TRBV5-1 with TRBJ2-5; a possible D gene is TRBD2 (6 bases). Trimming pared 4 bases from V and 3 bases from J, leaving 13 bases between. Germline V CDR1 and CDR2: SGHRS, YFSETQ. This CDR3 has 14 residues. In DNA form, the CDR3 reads TGCGCCAGCAGCCCCGTTAGCGGCGAAGAGACCCAGTACTTC. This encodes CASSPVSGEETQYF.

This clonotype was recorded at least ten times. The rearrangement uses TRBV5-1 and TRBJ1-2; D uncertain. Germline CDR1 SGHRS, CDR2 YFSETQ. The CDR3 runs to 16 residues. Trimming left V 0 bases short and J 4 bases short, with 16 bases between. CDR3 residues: CASSLDRSSRTYGYTF. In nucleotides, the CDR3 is TGCGCCAGCAGCTTGGATCGTTCTAGTCGGACCTATGGCTACACCTTC.

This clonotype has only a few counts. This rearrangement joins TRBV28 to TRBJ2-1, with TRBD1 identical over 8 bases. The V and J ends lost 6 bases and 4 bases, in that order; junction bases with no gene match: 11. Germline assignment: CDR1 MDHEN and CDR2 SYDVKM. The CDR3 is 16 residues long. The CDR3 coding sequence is TGTGCCAGCAGGCTTCTCGGGACAGGAGCATACAATGAGCAGTTCTTC. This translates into CASRLLGTGAYNEQFF. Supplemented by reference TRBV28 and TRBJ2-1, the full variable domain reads DVKVTQSSRYLVKRTGEKVFLECVQDMDHENMFWYRQDPGLGLRLIYFSYDVKMKEKGDIPEGYSVSREKKERFSLILESASTNQTSMYLCASRLLGTGAYNEQFFGPGTRLTVL.

CDR3 loop: CSARDLLDRGTTGELFF. DNA for the CDR3: TGCAGTGCTAGAGATCTACTGGACAGGGGCACCACCGGGGAGCTGTTTTTT. The chain recombines TRBV20-1 with TRBJ2-2, with TRBD1 matching 9 bases. Germline V CDR1 and CDR2: DFQATT, SNEGSKA (reference sequence). V gave up 0 bases and J gave up 4 bases; unmatched junction bases: 9. CDR3 length: 17 residues.

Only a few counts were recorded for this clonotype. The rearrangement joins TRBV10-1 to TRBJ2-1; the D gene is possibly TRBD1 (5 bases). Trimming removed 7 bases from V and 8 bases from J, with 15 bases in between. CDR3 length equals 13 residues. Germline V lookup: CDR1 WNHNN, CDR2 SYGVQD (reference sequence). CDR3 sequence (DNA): TGCGCCAGCATTCCGTGGGGCCCATATGAGCAGTTCTTC. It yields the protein CASIPWGPYEQFF.

CDR3 sequence (DNA): TGTGCCAGCAGTTTAGACAGGGGAGGCTATGGCTACACCTTC. This sequence encodes CASSLDRGGYGYTF. The chain uses TRBV2 and TRBJ1-2; 8 bases fit TRBD1. The CDR3 extends over 14 amino acids. After removal of 5 bases from V and 4 bases from J, the junction contained 6 bases not matched to a gene. Looked up from germline, CDR1 is SNHLY and CDR2 is FYNNEI.